Each of the 23 T cell receptor beta chains below was sequenced from the same sample in a study of Ad26.COV2.S vaccination and SARS-CoV-2 variants. The treatment denotes: approximately 18 received Ad26.COV2.S at low or high dose, single or two shots; roughly five received placebo; per-sample allocation not given. Sample collection was performed on day 63 after the first vaccine or placebo injection. The table came from immunoSEQ multiplex PCR; TCRdb's copy has only in-frame clones and leaves some out. The sample lists around 400,000 clones, 83% occurring once. This specimen was peripheral blood, taken in a trial of Ad26.COV2.S vaccine versus placebo. These receptors all come from a person between 18 and 59 years old who received the Ad26.COV2.S COVID-19 vaccine or a placebo.

This chain joins TRBV2 and TRBJ1-5; D perhaps matches TRBD1 (5 bases). V lost 6 bases and J lost 4, with 13 bases in between. There are 14 residues in the CDR3. Per the germline V gene, CDR1 is SNHLY and CDR2 is FYNNEI. The CDR3 sequence: CASSAAEGNQPQHF. CDR3 bases: TGTGCCAGCAGCGCGGCTGAGGGGAATCAGCCCCAGCATTTT.

The chain uses TRBV4-1 and TRBJ2-3, with TRBD2 matching over 7 bases. CDR3 size: 14 residues. Germline-derived CDR1 and CDR2 are MGHRA and YSYEKL. After removal of 0 bases from V and 5 bases from J, the junction contained 2 bases not matched to a gene. The DNA for the CDR3 is TGCGCCAGCAGCCAAGATTGGGGGGGAGATACGCAGTATTTT. It specifies CASSQDWGGDTQYF.

This chain uses TRBV4-3 with TRBJ2-3, with 10 bases lining up with TRBD1. Germline CDR1 LGHNA, CDR2 YSLEER. CDR3 length equals 17 residues. The trim removed 4 bases at V and 1 base at J, leaving 8 bases unmatched. This chain's CDR3 is CASSLTLGTGGTDTQYF. The CDR3 bases are TGCGCCAGCAGCCTAACACTCGGGACAGGGGGCACAGATACGCAGTATTTT.

The chain uses TRBV10-2 and TRBJ2-3; 7 nucleotides line up with TRBD2. The CDR3 sequence is 13 residues long. V shed 9 bases and J 1 base; nucleotides not matched to a gene: 4. CDR1 is WSHSY and CDR2 is SAAADI in the germline V gene. CDR3 bases: TGCGCCAGTGGCGGGGGACGCACAGATACGCAGTATTTT. Translation: CASGGGRTDTQYF.

The chain links TRBV3-1 (or the pseudogene TRBV3-2) to TRBJ2-7; D may correspond to TRBD1 or TRBD2 (5 bases each). CDR1 and CDR2 from the germline V gene are LGHDT and YNNKEL (reference sequence). The CDR3 is 15 residues long. Deletions cut 7 bases from V and 5 bases from J, with 21 bases between. The CDR3 DNA follows: TGTGCCAGCAAACCGGCCGGGACGGCCGCCCACGAGCAGTACTTC. It codes for CASKPAGTAAHEQYF.

The chain uses TRBV10-3 and TRBJ2-4; D remains ambiguous. V lost 0 bases and J 7 bases, leaving 13 bases between the germline ends. The germline V gene has CDR1 ENHRY and CDR2 SYGVKD. The CDR3 spans 15 residues. CDR3 nucleotides: TGTGCCATCAGTGAGTCGATCCCCGATGAGAACATTCAGTACTTC. It yields the protein CAISESIPDENIQYF.

This sequence joins TRBV9 and TRBJ1-4; D is possibly TRBD1 (6 bases). V lost 3 bases and J 3 bases, leaving 15 bases between the germline ends. Germline values: CDR1 SGDLS, CDR2 YYNGEE. The CDR3 extends over 16 amino acids. CDR3 in amino acids: CASSASWGASNEKLFF. CDR3 sequence (DNA): TGTGCCAGCAGCGCCTCCTGGGGGGCCTCTAATGAAAAACTGTTTTTT.

This rearrangement joins TRBV24-1 to TRBJ2-3; D gene unclear. The germline V gene has CDR1 KGHDR and CDR2 SFDVKD. The V end was cut by 4 bases, the J end by 6 bases, with 10 bases between. CDR3 size: 13 residues. This CDR3 reads CATSEFNLDTQYF. CDR3 nucleotides: TGTGCCACCAGTGAGTTTAACTTGGATACGCAGTATTTT.

This clone was seen just once. Here the CDR3 DNA reads TGTGCCAGCAGTGGTGGGGGAGCAGGGCTCATGAACACTGAAGCTTTCTTT. It is translated as CASSGGGAGLMNTEAFF. The V gene is TRBV6-1, the J gene TRBJ1-1, with a possible D match to TRBD1 (5 bases). The V and J ends lost 4 bases and 0 bases respectively, with 18 bases between them. Germline CDR1 and CDR2: MNHNS and SASEGT. The CDR3 has 17 residues.

The chain combines TRBV5-1 with TRBJ2-5; D tentatively reads TRBD1 or TRBD2 (6 bases each). V lost 4 bases and J lost 4, with 17 bases in between. Germline V CDR1 and CDR2: SGHRS, YFSETQ. The CDR3 extends over 15 amino acids. In DNA, the CDR3 is TGCGCCAGCAGCCCTAAGGTACAGGGAGGAGAGACCCAGTACTTC. As protein: CASSPKVQGGETQYF.

A remark on this clone: The junction departs from the called germline gene at one end, perhaps through a read error. The chain employs TRBV5-1 and TRBJ1-1; D uncertain. Per the germline V gene, CDR1 is SGHRS and CDR2 is YFSETQ. The CDR3 contains 14 residues. In nucleotides, the CDR3 is TGCGCCAGCAGCTGGGGATCTATGAACAGTGAAGCTTTCTTT. This gives the protein CASSWGSMNSEAFF.

Many counts were recorded for this clone. The gene calls are TRBV7-2 and TRBJ2-3, with a tentative D call TRBD2 (6 bases). The germline gives CDR1 SGHTA, CDR2 FQGNSA. V was pared by 5 bases and J by 0 bases, with 12 bases between. The CDR3 is 15 residues long. The CDR3, as DNA: TGTGCCAGCAGCCCCCCCGCGGGGAGCACAGATACGCAGTATTTT. Translation: CASSPPAGSTDTQYF.

CDR3: CASTKLGGWGNTIYF. The CDR3 DNA is TGTGCCAGCACCAAATTAGGGGGCTGGGGAAACACCATATATTTT. The genes are TRBV5-5 and TRBJ1-3; 7 positions match TRBD1. The germline V gene has CDR1 SGHKS and CDR2 YYEKEE (reference sequence). The J segment lost 4 bases and the V segment lost 6 bases, leaving 10 bases of the junction unmatched. The CDR3 extends over 15 amino acids.

The chain links TRBV4-1 to TRBJ1-5; possibly TRBD1 for D (5 bases). The CDR3 contains 13 residues. Germline V gene lookup returns CDR1 MGHRA and CDR2 YSYEKL. V lost 3 bases and J 5 bases, leaving 8 bases between the germline ends. DNA of the CDR3: TGCGCCAGCAGCCACAAGGGGCATCAGCCCCAGCATTTT. It translates to CASSHKGHQPQHF.

The chain recombines TRBV30 with TRBJ1-1; D remains unclear. With 4 bases removed from V and 0 bases from J, the gap between germline ends came to 15 bases. Looked up from germline, CDR1 is GTSNPN and CDR2 is SVGIG (reference sequence). The CDR3 extends over 15 amino acids. DNA for the CDR3: TGTGCCTGGACCCCGATGGGTTACATGAACACTGAAGCTTTCTTT. It encodes CAWTPMGYMNTEAFF.

The chain uses TRBV24-1 and TRBJ2-2, with 8 bases aligning to TRBD1. The germline V gene has CDR1 KGHDR and CDR2 SFDVKD. The CDR3 loop spans 13 amino acids. After removal of 9 bases from V and 6 bases from J, the junction contained 5 bases not matched to a gene. The CDR3 sequence is CATRQGFSGELFF. CDR3 DNA: TGTGCCACCCGACAGGGGTTTTCCGGGGAGCTGTTTTTT.

The V and J genes are TRBV7-3 and TRBJ1-1; D gene uncertain. Trimming removed 5 bases at V and 4 bases at J, with 17 bases between. Germline CDR1 SGHTA, CDR2 FQGTGA. The CDR3 is 15 residues long. Written as DNA, the CDR3 is TGTGCCAGCAGCCCCGGTCTGGGGATGGGCACTGAAGCTTTCTTT. Its protein product is CASSPGLGMGTEAFF.

The chain has TRBV11-3 and TRBJ2-3, with D unclear. Trimming shortened V by 5 bases and J by 0 bases, and 12 bases separated the two germline ends. The CDR3 runs to 15 residues. Germline V gives CDR1 SGHNT, CDR2 YENEEA. This CDR3 is CASSPPSRSTDTQYF. CDR3 DNA: TGTGCCAGCAGCCCCCCTTCTAGAAGCACAGATACGCAGTATTTT.

CDR3 protein: CAVDRGAYTF. DNA of the CDR3: TGTGCCGTCGACAGGGGAGCCTACACCTTC. V and J are TRBV30 and TRBJ1-2; 8 nucleotides line up with TRBD1. The CDR3 runs to 10 residues. Germline V gives CDR1 GTSNPN, CDR2 SVGIG (reference sequence). After removal of 8 bases from V and 10 bases from J, the junction contained 6 bases not matched to a gene.

V gene TRBV5-1 combines with J gene TRBJ2-5, with D tentatively TRBD1 or TRBD2 (7 bases each). Germline CDR1 SGHRS, CDR2 YFSETQ. Trimming took off 2 bases at V and 4 bases at J, with 12 bases between the two ends. The CDR3 sequence is 14 residues long. The CDR3 DNA is TGCGCCAGCAGCTTCCAGGGGGGGAGAGAGACCCAGTACTTC. This encodes CASSFQGGRETQYF. The full variable domain, rest sourced from reference TRBV5-1 and TRBJ2-5, is KAGVTQTPRYLIKTRGQQVTLSCSPISGHRSVSWYQQTPGQGLQFLFEYFSETQRNKGNFPGRFSGRQFSNSRSEMNVSTLELGDSALYLCASSFQGGRETQYFGPGTRLLVL.

This sequence joins TRBV11-2 and TRBJ2-2; 9 nucleotides agree with TRBD1. Looked up from germline, CDR1 is SGHAT and CDR2 is FQNNGV. Trimming removed 3 bases from V and 12 bases from J; junction bases left unmatched: 8. There are 14 residues in the CDR3. CDR3 nucleotides: TGTGCCAGCAGCTTTACCTCGGGACAGGGAAAGCTGTTTTTT. Amino acid sequence: CASSFTSGQGKLFF.

This clone came up a few times. The chain couples TRBV7-9 to TRBJ2-7, with TRBD1 as a possible D gene (5 bases). In germline, CDR1 is SEHNR, CDR2 FQNEAQ (reference sequence). The CDR3 is 12 residues long. Deletions cut 5 bases from V and 4 bases from J, with 9 bases between. The CDR3, as DNA: TGTGCCAGCAGCCAGGGTTGGTACGAGCAGTACTTC. Translating gives CASSQGWYEQYF.

The J gene is TRBJ2-2, the V gene TRBV7-2, with 8 bases aligning to TRBD2. This CDR3 is 15 amino acids long. With 5 bases clipped from V and 6 bases from J, the junction kept 8 bases outside the gene matches. Germline-derived CDR1 and CDR2 are SGHTA and FQGNSA. CDR3 in amino acids: CASSASGSVAGELFF. CDR3 sequence (DNA): TGTGCCAGCAGCGCAAGCGGGAGTGTGGCCGGGGAGCTGTTTTTT.